Following are 16 T cell receptor beta chains from one sample sequenced in a study of Ad26.COV2.S vaccination and SARS-CoV-2 variants. Assay: immunoSEQ multiplex PCR; the TCRdb copy retains only in-frame clones and omits some. The sample has some 190,000 clones, around 90% seen once. Here the sequenced sample was peripheral blood, taken after recovery from COVID-19. These TCRs come from a human donor who had recovered from COVID-19.

The gene calls are TRBV7-9 and TRBJ2-1, with 11 bases lining up with TRBD2. After removal of 4 bases from V and 8 bases from J, the junction contained 10 bases not matched to a gene. CDR1 SEHNR and CDR2 FQNEAQ come from the germline V gene (reference sequence). CDR3 length: 16 amino acids. Here the CDR3 reads CASSSPTSGSDHEQFF. The CDR3 region has the DNA TGTGCCAGCAGCTCCCCCACTAGCGGGAGTGATCATGAGCAGTTCTTC.

The chain employs TRBV3-1 (or the pseudogene TRBV3-2) and TRBJ1-6; no firm D call. CDR1 and CDR2 from the germline V gene are LGHDT and YNNKEL (reference sequence). The ends were cut back, 0 bases at V and 9 bases at J, with 15 bases in the middle. CDR3 length equals 16 residues. This CDR3 reads CASSQDPALASSPLHF. CDR3 DNA sequence: TGTGCCAGCAGCCAAGACCCCGCCCTGGCCAGTTCACCCCTCCACTTT.

V and J are TRBV7-6 and TRBJ2-1, with a weak D call TRBD2 (6 bases). This CDR3 has 14 amino acids. Trimming stripped 2 bases from V and 4 bases from J, with 9 bases between. CDR1 SGHVS and CDR2 FNYEAQ come from the germline V gene. For the CDR3, the DNA is TGTGCCAGCAGCTTAAAGGCGGGATACAATGAGCAGTTCTTC. Amino acid sequence: CASSLKAGYNEQFF.

The gene calls are TRBV2 and TRBJ2-5; no firm D call. Germline V gene lookup returns CDR1 SNHLY and CDR2 FYNNEI. With 7 bases removed from V and 5 bases from J, the gap between germline ends came to 14 bases. The CDR3 covers 13 residues. In nucleotides, the CDR3 is TGTGCCAGCAACCCAAACCCGACGGAGACCCAGTACTTC. Its protein is CASNPNPTETQYF.

The genes are TRBV5-6 and TRBJ2-5; no definite D call. V lost 5 bases, J lost 1 base, and 18 bases lay in between. Germline assignment: CDR1 SGHDT and CDR2 YYEEEE. The CDR3 loop spans 16 amino acids. The CDR3 loop reads CASRLLAVNVQETQYF. In DNA, the CDR3 is TGTGCCAGCAGGCTACTTGCCGTGAACGTCCAAGAGACCCAGTACTTC.

The V gene is TRBV5-1, the J gene TRBJ1-6; D remains ambiguous. The CDR3 consists of 16 residues. Germline V gives CDR1 SGHRS, CDR2 YFSETQ. Trimming removed 3 bases at V and 5 bases at J, with 15 bases between. CDR3 DNA sequence: TGCGCCAGCAGCTCCCTCACGACGGGTGATAATTCACCCCTCCACTTT. This codes for CASSSLTTGDNSPLHF.

The gene calls are TRBV5-1 and TRBJ2-3, with D possibly being TRBD1 or TRBD2 (5 bases each). CDR3 length: 16 amino acids. Trimming left V 0 bases short and J 6 bases short, with 17 bases between. CDR1 is SGHRS and CDR2 is YFSETQ in the germline V gene. The CDR3 sequence is CASSLVGLGTADTQYF. DNA for the CDR3: TGCGCCAGCAGCTTGGTTGGGTTGGGGACGGCGGATACGCAGTATTTT.

Only a few counts were recorded for this clone. This chain links TRBV23-1 with TRBJ1-5, with D perhaps matching TRBD1 (6 bases). TRBV23-1 is reported as an ORF; its role is uncertain. This CDR3 region has 16 residues. Trimming removed 4 bases from V and 3 bases from J, with 16 bases in between. The CDR3 sequence: CASSPFSTGFNQPQHF. As DNA, the CDR3 is TGCGCCAGCAGTCCATTTTCGACAGGATTCAATCAGCCCCAGCATTTT.

This chain connects TRBV5-1 to TRBJ2-2, with D unresolved. Germline CDR1 reads SGHRS; CDR2 reads YFSETQ. V lost 1 base to trimming and J lost 3 bases, with 7 bases between them. This CDR3 has 14 residues. The CDR3 nucleotides are TGCGCCAGCAGCTTGCGGACGGACACCGGGGAGCTGTTTTTT. Translated: CASSLRTDTGELFF.

Of note for this clone: The junction departs from germline at one end; a sequencing error may be responsible. The chain joins TRBV7-8 to TRBJ2-7, with 8 bases that match TRBD2. The CDR3 consists of 14 residues. Germline CDR1 reads SGHVS; CDR2 reads FQNEAQ. CDR3 coding DNA: TGTGCCAGCAGCTTAAGGTTCGGGGGGGGCGTATCGAGCTTC. Its translation: CASSLRFGGGVSSF.

The gene calls are TRBV7-2 and TRBJ1-1, with D perhaps TRBD1 (5 bases). The ends were cut back, 4 bases at V and 2 bases at J, with 14 bases in the middle. CDR3 size: 15 residues. Germline V gene data show CDR1 as SGHTA and CDR2 as FQGNSA. The CDR3 protein is CASSWTSSLNTEAFF. Here the CDR3 DNA reads TGTGCCAGCAGCTGGACATCTTCCTTAAACACTGAAGCTTTCTTT.

The chain combines TRBV5-1 with TRBJ1-1, with 8 nucleotides matching TRBD1. Trimming took 4 bases from V and 4 from J; bases not matched to a gene: 9. Germline V gene sequence: CDR1 SGHRS, CDR2 YFSETQ. This CDR3 spans 15 amino acids. This CDR3 reads CASSPRDRWGTEAFF. The CDR3 region has the DNA TGCGCCAGCAGCCCGAGGGACAGGTGGGGCACTGAAGCTTTCTTT. Variable domain in full (rest from reference TRBV5-1 and TRBJ1-1): KAGVTQTPRYLIKTRGQQVTLSCSPISGHRSVSWYQQTPGQGLQFLFEYFSETQRNKGNFPGRFSGRQFSNSRSEMNVSTLELGDSALYLCASSPRDRWGTEAFFGQGTRLTVV.

The V and J genes are TRBV18 and TRBJ2-7, with 12 bases that match TRBD2. The germline CDR1 and CDR2 sequences are KGHSH and LQKENI. V shed 0 bases, J shed 5 bases, and the junction held 5 bases outside the gene matches. The CDR3 is made up of 16 amino acids. Here the CDR3 reads CASSPPLAGGPHEQYF. The CDR3 nucleotides read TGTGCCAGCTCACCACCCCTAGCGGGAGGGCCCCACGAGCAGTACTTC. Full variable domain (rest looked up from reference TRBV18 and TRBJ2-7): NAGVMQNPRHLVRRRGQEARLRCSPMKGHSHVYWYRQLPEEGLKFMVYLQKENIIDESGMPKERFSAEFPKEGPSILRIQQVVRGDSAAYFCASSPPLAGGPHEQYFGPGTRLTVT.

The gene calls are TRBV5-1 and TRBJ1-3; 10 bases are shared with TRBD1. The J segment lost 0 bases and the V segment lost 4 bases, leaving 13 bases of the junction unmatched. Germline V CDR1 and CDR2: SGHRS, YFSETQ. The CDR3 contains 19 residues. The CDR3 is CASSRRDRGGRVSGNTIYF. Written as DNA, the CDR3 is TGCGCCAGCAGCCGCCGGGACAGGGGAGGTAGGGTCTCTGGAAACACCATATATTTT.

The rearrangement uses TRBV5-4 and TRBJ2-1; 14 bases match TRBD2. This CDR3 is built from 17 residues. Germline CDR1 and CDR2: SGHNT and YYREEE (reference sequence). J gave up 7 bases and V 4 bases, and 10 bases lay outside the gene matches. The CDR3 loop reads CASSGLAGGLLGNEQFF. In DNA, the CDR3 is TGTGCCAGCAGCGGACTAGCGGGAGGTTTACTTGGGAATGAGCAGTTCTTC.

The chain links TRBV4-1 to TRBJ2-5, with TRBD2 as a possible D gene (5 bases). Trimming cost V 4 bases and J 5 bases, with 17 bases left between them. The CDR3 extends over 15 amino acids. Germline assignment: CDR1 MGHRA and CDR2 YSYEKL. CDR3 sequence: CASSPLSERTETQYF. The CDR3 nucleotides read TGCGCCAGCAGCCCCCTTAGCGAACGGACGGAGACCCAGTACTTC.